The source of this T cell receptor beta chain is a study of blood T cell repertoires in COVID-19. About the study: Both acute and convalescent COVID-19 samples were obtained from the United States, Italy and Spain. From T cells, B-cell-depleted T cells, or PBMCs came the material, which was cDNA or gDNA.

Germline V gives CDR1 MNHEY, CDR2 SMNVEV (reference sequence). The CDR3 is 19 residues long. The V and J ends lost 7 bases and 0 bases, in that order; junction bases with no gene match: 10. In the study's own analysis: Nucleated cell counts were estimated from reference gene primer amplification. Libraries were prepared by immunoSEQ multiplex PCR; TCRdb keeps only in-frame clonotypes and omits some of them. From that table come the V and J calls and clone size; the DNA was used to work out D and trimming. The sample records tens of thousands of clones, 65% to 90% being singletons. The rearrangement uses TRBV27 and TRBJ2-1; 15 bases align to TRBD2. The sequence derives from a man in his 60s with acute or convalescent COVID-19. Sample: peripheral blood. CDR3 DNA sequence: TGTGCCAGCACCACCGTCGGACTAGCGGGAGGGCCCTCCTACAATGAGCAGTTCTTC. It codes for CASTTVGLAGGPSYNEQFF.